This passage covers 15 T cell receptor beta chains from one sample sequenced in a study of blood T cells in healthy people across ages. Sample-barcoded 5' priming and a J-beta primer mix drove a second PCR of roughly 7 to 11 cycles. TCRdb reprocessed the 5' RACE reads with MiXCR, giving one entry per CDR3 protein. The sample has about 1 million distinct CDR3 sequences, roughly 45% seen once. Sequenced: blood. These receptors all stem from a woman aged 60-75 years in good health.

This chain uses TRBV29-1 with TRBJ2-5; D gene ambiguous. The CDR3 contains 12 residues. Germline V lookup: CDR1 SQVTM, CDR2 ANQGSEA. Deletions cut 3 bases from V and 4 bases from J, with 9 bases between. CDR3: CSVDTLLETQYF. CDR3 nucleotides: TGCAGCGTTGATACCCTACTAGAGACCCAGTACTTC. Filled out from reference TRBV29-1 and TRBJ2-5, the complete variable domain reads SAVISQKPSRDICQRGTSLTIQCQVDSQVTMMFWYRQQPGQSLTLIATANQGSEATYESGFVIDKFPISRPNLTFSTLTVSNMSPEDSSIYLCSVDTLLETQYFGPGTRLLVL.

The CDR3 protein is CASSPDGSSGNTIYF. The DNA of the CDR3 is TGTGCCAGCAGTCCGGACGGGAGCTCTGGAAACACCATATATTTT. This chain connects TRBV5-6 to TRBJ1-3; D is ambiguous. CDR1 SGHDT and CDR2 YYEEEE come from the germline V gene. The V end lost 5 bases, the J end lost 0 bases, and 12 bases lay between the germline ends. This CDR3 region has 15 residues.

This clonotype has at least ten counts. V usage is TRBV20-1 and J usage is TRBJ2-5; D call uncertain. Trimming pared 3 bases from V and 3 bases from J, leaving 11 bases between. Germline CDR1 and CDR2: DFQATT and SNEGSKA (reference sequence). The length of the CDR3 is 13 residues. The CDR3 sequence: CSASSERKETQYF. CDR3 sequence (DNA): TGCAGTGCTAGTTCCGAGCGCAAAGAGACCCAGTACTTC.

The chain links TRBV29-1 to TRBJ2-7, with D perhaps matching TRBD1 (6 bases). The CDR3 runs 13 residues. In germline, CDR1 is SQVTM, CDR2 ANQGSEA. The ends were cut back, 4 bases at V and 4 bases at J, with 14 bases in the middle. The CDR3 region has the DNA TGCAGCGTTGGGGGGCGGTCCGGGTACGAGCAGTACTTC. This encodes CSVGGRSGYEQYF.

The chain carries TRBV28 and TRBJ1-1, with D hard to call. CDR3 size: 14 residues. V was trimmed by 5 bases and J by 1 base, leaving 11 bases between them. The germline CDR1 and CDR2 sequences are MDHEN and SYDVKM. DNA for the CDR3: TGTGCCAGCAGTCCCGTGACGGAGAACACTGAAGCTTTCTTT. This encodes CASSPVTENTEAFF.

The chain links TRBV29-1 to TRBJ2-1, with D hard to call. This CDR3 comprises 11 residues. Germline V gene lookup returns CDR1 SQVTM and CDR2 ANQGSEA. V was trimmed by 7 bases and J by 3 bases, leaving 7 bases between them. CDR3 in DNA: TGCAGCGATGTCTACTACAATGAGCAGTTCTTC. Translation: CSDVYYNEQFF.

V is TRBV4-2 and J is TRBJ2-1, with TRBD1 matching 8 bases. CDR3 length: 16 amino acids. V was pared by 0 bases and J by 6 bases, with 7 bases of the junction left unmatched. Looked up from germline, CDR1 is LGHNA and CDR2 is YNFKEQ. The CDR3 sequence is CASSQEAGRGLNEQFF. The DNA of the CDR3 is TGTGCCAGCAGCCAAGAAGCGGGCAGGGGGCTCAATGAGCAGTTCTTC.

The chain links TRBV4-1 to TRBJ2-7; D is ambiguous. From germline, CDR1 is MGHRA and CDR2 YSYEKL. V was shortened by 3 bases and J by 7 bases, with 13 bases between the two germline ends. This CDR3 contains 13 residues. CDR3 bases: TGCGCCAGCAGCCACCCTGAGTACAATGAGCAGTACTTC. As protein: CASSHPEYNEQYF.

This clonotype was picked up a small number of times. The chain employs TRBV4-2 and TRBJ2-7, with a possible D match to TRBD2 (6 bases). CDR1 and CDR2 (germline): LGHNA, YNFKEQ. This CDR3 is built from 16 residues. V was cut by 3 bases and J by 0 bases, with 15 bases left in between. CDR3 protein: CASSQAGTQNSYEQYF. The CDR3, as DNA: TGTGCCAGCAGCCAGGCCGGGACTCAGAACTCCTACGAGCAGTACTTC.

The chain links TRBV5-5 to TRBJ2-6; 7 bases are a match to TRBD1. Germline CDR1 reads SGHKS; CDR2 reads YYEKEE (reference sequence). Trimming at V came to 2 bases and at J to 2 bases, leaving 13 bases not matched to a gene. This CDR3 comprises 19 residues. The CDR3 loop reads CASSFTGTAAEAGANVLTF. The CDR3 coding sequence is TGTGCCAGCAGCTTCACCGGGACAGCGGCAGAGGCTGGGGCCAACGTCCTGACTTTC.

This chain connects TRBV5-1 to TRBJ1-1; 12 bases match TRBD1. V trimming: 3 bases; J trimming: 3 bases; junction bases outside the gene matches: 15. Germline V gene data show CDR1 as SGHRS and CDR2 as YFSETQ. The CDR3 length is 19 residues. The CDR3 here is CASSSRSGQGARRDTEAFF. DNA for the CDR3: TGCGCCAGCAGCTCCCGGTCGGGACAGGGGGCGCGGAGGGACACTGAAGCTTTCTTT. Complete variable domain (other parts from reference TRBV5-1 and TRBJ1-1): KAGVTQTPRYLIKTRGQQVTLSCSPISGHRSVSWYQQTPGQGLQFLFEYFSETQRNKGNFPGRFSGRQFSNSRSEMNVSTLELGDSALYLCASSSRSGQGARRDTEAFFGQGTRLTVV.

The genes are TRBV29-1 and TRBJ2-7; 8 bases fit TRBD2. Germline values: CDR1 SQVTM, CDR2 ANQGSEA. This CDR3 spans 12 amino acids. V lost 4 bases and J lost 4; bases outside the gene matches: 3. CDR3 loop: CSVGLARYEQYF. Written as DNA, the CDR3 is TGCAGCGTTGGACTAGCGCGATACGAGCAGTACTTC.

The CDR3 is CASRGYTSERASEQYF. The CDR3 DNA sequence: TGTGCCAGCAGGGGCTACACTAGCGAGAGGGCCTCCGAGCAGTACTTC. The chain is built from TRBV28 and TRBJ2-7; 7 bases map to TRBD2. With V trimmed by 6 bases and J by 6 bases, 17 bases remained unmatched. The CDR3 totals 16 residues. Germline V lookup: CDR1 MDHEN, CDR2 SYDVKM.

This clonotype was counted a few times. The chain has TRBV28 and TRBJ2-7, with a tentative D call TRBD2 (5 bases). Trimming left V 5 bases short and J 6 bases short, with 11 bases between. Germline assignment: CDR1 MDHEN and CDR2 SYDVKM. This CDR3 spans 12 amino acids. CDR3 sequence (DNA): TGTGCCAGCAGTGTCGGGGAGAGCGAGCAGTACTTC. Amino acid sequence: CASSVGESEQYF.

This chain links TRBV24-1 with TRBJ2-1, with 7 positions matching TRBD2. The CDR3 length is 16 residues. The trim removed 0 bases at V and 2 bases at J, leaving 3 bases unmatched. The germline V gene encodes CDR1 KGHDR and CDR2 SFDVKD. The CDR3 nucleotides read TGTGCCACCAGTGATTTGCGGGGGGAACCCTACAATGAGCAGTTCTTC. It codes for CATSDLRGEPYNEQFF.